This T cell receptor (beta chain) was recorded in a study of T-cell reconstitution after alpha-beta-depleted transplantation in children. About this clonotype itself: Its antigen remains unknown.

Study-wide points: Hyperexpanded clones declined; after one year, newly produced T cells mostly supplied diversity. Expanded graft clones, several hundred of them, were reportedly the source of alpha-beta T cells about two months after transplant.

The CDR3 length is 13 residues. The ends were cut back, 8 bases at V and 10 bases at J, with 17 bases in the middle. For TCRbeta, the library was prepared with unique molecular identifiers. TCRdb fed the PCR reads into MiXCR, producing one record per CDR3 protein. Of around 580,000 distinct CDR3 sequences in the sample, about 21% are singletons; the top ten hold roughly 13%. V usage is TRBV12-3 or TRBV12-4 and J usage is TRBJ2-2, with D hard to call. Sample: PBMCs, mostly from graft donor cells, taken 360 days after TCRalphabeta/CD19-depleted stem cell transplant. The receptor comes from a boy under two years old who had a stem cell transplant for acute myeloid leukemia, so the T cells may come from the graft donor. The CDR3 region is CASSAAENEELFF. DNA for the CDR3: TGTGCCAGCTCCGCTGCAGAAAACGAGGAGCTGTTTTTT.